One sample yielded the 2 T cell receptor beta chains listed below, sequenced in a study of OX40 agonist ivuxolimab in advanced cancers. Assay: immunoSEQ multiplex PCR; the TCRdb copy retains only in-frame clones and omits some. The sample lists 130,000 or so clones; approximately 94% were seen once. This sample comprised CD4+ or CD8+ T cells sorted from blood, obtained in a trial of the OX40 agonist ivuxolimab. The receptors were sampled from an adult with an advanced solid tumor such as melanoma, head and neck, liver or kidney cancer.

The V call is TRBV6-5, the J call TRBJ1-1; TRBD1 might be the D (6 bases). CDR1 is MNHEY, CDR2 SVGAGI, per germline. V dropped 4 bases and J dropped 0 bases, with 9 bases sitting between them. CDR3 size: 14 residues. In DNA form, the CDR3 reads TGTGCCAGCAGTTCCGGGACACTGAACACTGAAGCTTTCTTT. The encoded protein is CASSSGTLNTEAFF.

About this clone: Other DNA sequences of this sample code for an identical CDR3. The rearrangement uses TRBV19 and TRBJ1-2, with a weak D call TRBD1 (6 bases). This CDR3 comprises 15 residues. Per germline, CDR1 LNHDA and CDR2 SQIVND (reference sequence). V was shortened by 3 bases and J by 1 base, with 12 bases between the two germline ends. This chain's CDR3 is CASSIVGQLNYGYTF. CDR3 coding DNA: TGTGCCAGTAGTATTGTTGGACAGCTTAACTATGGCTACACCTTC.